These 22 T cell receptor beta chains share one sample of origin, sequenced in a study of tumor-infiltrating lymphocytes in glioblastoma multiforme. TCR beta libraries were built from RNA through three nested multiplex PCR rounds using modified ARM-PCR. TCRdb reprocessed the multiplex PCR reads via MiXCR and lists one record per CDR3 protein. The top ten hold 51% of the sample, which has fewer than 10,000 distinct CDR3 sequences, 74% seen once. The sequencing sample was made of brain tumor tissue. The receptors shown here come from a male donor with glioblastoma.

The rearrangement links TRBV11-1 to TRBJ2-3, with 7 bases lining up with TRBD2. CDR3 length: 16 amino acids. Germline loops: CDR1 SGHAT, CDR2 FQDESV (reference sequence). With V trimmed by 6 bases and J by 1 base, 10 bases remained unmatched. The CDR3 reads CASSSRGRGGTDTQYF. In DNA, the CDR3 is TGTGCCAGCAGTTCCCGGGGCCGGGGGGGCACAGATACGCAGTATTTT.

The J gene is TRBJ1-6, the V gene TRBV5-6, with 7 positions matching TRBD1. Germline V gives CDR1 SGHDT, CDR2 YYEEEE. The length of the CDR3 is 14 residues. Trimming took 7 bases from V and 9 from J; bases not matched to a gene: 10. The CDR3, as DNA: TGTGCCAGCGGTGAGACAGGGAGAAGTTCACCCCTCCACTTT. Protein sequence: CASGETGRSSPLHF.

This clonotype was recorded a few times. At one end, the junction sequence differs from germline, possibly due to a read error. The V call is TRBV20-1, the J call TRBJ1-2; D remains unclear. Germline V gene sequence: CDR1 DFQATT, CDR2 SNEGSKA (reference sequence). This CDR3 region has 13 residues. CDR3 nucleotides: TGCAGTGCTGAAAGGCCCAGTCCCTATGGCTACGCCTTC. Protein product: CSAERPSPYGYAF.

A few counts support this clonotype. This may be a read error, as it is one base from a much larger clone. The chain has TRBV11-3 and TRBJ2-1; 8 bases are a match to TRBD2. Per the germline V gene, CDR1 is SGHNT and CDR2 is YENEEA. This CDR3 spans 16 amino acids. J was trimmed by 3 bases and V by 3 bases; bases with no gene match: 7. CDR3 protein: CASSLGGGTFYNEQFF. CDR3 DNA: TGTGCCAGCAGCTTGGGCGGGGGGACCTTCTACAATGAGCAGTTCTTC.

This rearrangement joins TRBV12-3 or TRBV12-4 to TRBJ1-6; D is ambiguous. Between the trimmed V and J ends, which lost 6 bases and 7 bases, there was a span of 10 bases. The length of the CDR3 is 13 residues. The CDR3 sequence is CASSGLPNSPLHF. In nucleotides, the CDR3 is TGTGCCAGCAGCGGCCTGCCAAATTCACCCCTCCACTTT.

On this clonotype itself: Without the conserved terminal phenylalanine or tryptophan, this CDR3 likely stems from a read error. The gene calls are TRBV11-2 and TRBJ2-5; D unclear. The CDR3 is made up of 15 amino acids. Germline V gene data show CDR1 as SGHAT and CDR2 as FQNNGV. The CDR3 nucleotides read TGTGCAAGCAGCCTAGTAGTGGGCTTGCAAGAGACCCAGTACCTC. It codes for CASSLVVGLQETQYL.

CDR3 coding DNA: TGCGCCAGCAGTCAATCTATGGACAGGAGACTTAATGGCTACACCTTC. Amino acid sequence: CASSQSMDRRLNGYTF. The gene calls are TRBV10-2 and TRBJ1-2; the match to TRBD1 covers 7 bases. The CDR3 has 16 amino acids. Germline V lookup: CDR1 WSHSY, CDR2 SAAADI. The V segment lost 5 bases and the J segment 6 bases; nucleotides outside the gene matches: 15.

The chain carries TRBV20-1 and TRBJ1-1; unclear D gene. Per the germline V gene, CDR1 is DFQATT and CDR2 is SNEGSKA (reference sequence). The germline V and J ends were trimmed by 2 bases and 0 bases, with 10 bases remaining between them. The CDR3 is made up of 14 amino acids. CDR3 protein: CSARWAIMNTEAFF. CDR3 nucleotides: TGCAGTGCTAGATGGGCTATCATGAACACTGAAGCTTTCTTT.

This clonotype was found many times. The chain combines TRBV11-3 with TRBJ2-1; 8 bases are shared with TRBD1. The CDR3 covers 12 residues. J lost 9 bases, V lost 5 bases, and 3 bases had no gene match. Germline CDR1 and CDR2: SGHNT and YENEEA. The DNA of the CDR3 is TGTGCCAGCAGCCCCGGACAGGGTGAGCAGTTCTTC. It is translated as CASSPGQGEQFF.

The rearrangement uses TRBV11-3 and TRBJ2-1, with D tentatively TRBD2 (6 bases). The germline gives CDR1 SGHNT, CDR2 YENEEA. V lost 8 bases and J lost 6, with 11 bases in between. The CDR3 has 12 residues. The CDR3 sequence is CASFGGPNEQFF. Here the CDR3 DNA reads TGTGCCAGCTTCGGAGGGCCCAATGAGCAGTTCTTC.

Ten or more counts support this clonotype. The chain couples TRBV5-1 to TRBJ1-2, with 9 bases lining up with TRBD1. The CDR3 runs to 15 residues. CDR1 SGHRS and CDR2 YFSETQ come from the germline V gene. With V trimmed by 4 bases and J by 4 bases, 8 bases remained unmatched. CDR3 sequence: CASSPYGQGSYGYTF. In nucleotides, the CDR3 is TGCGCCAGCAGCCCCTACGGACAGGGGAGCTATGGCTACACCTTC.

The CDR3 bases are TGTGCCAGCAGCTTCGATAGCGGGAATACGCAGTTCTTC. Translated, it gives CASSFDSGNTQFF. This chain links TRBV11-2 with TRBJ2-1; 8 bases map to TRBD2. Trimming at V came to 3 bases and at J to 12 bases, leaving 7 bases not matched to a gene. This CDR3 region has 13 residues. From germline, CDR1 is SGHAT and CDR2 FQNNGV.

This clonotype was recorded a few times. This chain connects TRBV19 to TRBJ1-5, with D unresolved. The CDR3 contains 15 residues. Trimming left V 7 bases short and J 1 base short, with 14 bases between. Germline values: CDR1 LNHDA, CDR2 SQIVND (reference sequence). The CDR3 loop is CASTLRGVSNQPQHF. In DNA, the CDR3 is TGTGCCAGTACCCTCCGCGGGGTGAGCAATCAGCCCCAGCATTTT.

By sample fraction, this clonotype is medium-sized (0.01 to 0.1%). The chain combines TRBV4-2 with TRBJ2-7; no reliable D call. The CDR3 has 13 amino acids. Germline lookup yields CDR1 LGHNA and CDR2 YNFKEQ. Trimming shortened V by 0 bases and J by 11 bases, and 14 bases separated the two germline ends. This chain's CDR3 is CASSQEDDSRKYF. CDR3 sequence (DNA): TGTGCCAGCAGCCAAGAAGACGACTCTCGGAAGTACTTC.

The CDR3 protein is CASSLAGRVSNQPQHF. CDR3 coding DNA: TGTGCCAGCAGCTTGGCAGGGCGAGTCAGCAATCAGCCCCAGCATTTT. The chain carries TRBV5-5 and TRBJ1-5; TRBD1 might be the D (5 bases). In germline, CDR1 is SGHKS, CDR2 YYEKEE (reference sequence). The CDR3 runs to 16 residues. Trimming took 0 bases from V and 1 from J, leaving 11 bases between them.

This clonotype rates as large. This chain joins TRBV20-1 and TRBJ1-2, with 7 bases that match TRBD1. Trimming removed 3 bases from V and 1 base from J; junction bases left unmatched: 5. Germline loops: CDR1 DFQATT, CDR2 SNEGSKA (reference sequence). This CDR3 is built from 14 residues. The CDR3 reads CSARRDSVNYGYTF. The CDR3 DNA sequence: TGCAGTGCTAGGAGGGACAGTGTTAACTATGGCTACACCTTC.

The chain combines TRBV11-3 with TRBJ2-1; no clear D. The V end lost 5 bases, the J end lost 6 bases, and 17 bases lay between the germline ends. Germline CDR1 reads SGHNT; CDR2 reads YENEEA. This CDR3 comprises 15 residues. The CDR3 bases are TGTGCCAGCAGCCGAAGCGCCACGTGGGGCAATGAGCAGTTCTTC. This encodes CASSRSATWGNEQFF.

V usage is TRBV11-2 and J usage is TRBJ2-1; D possibly matches TRBD1 or TRBD2 (5 bases each). Trimming removed 2 bases at V and 7 bases at J, with 15 bases between. Per germline, CDR1 SGHAT and CDR2 FQNNGV. The CDR3 loop spans 15 amino acids. The DNA for the CDR3 is TGTGCCAGCAGCTTAATGATGGGACCCTTGAATGAGCAGTTCTTC. Amino acids: CASSLMMGPLNEQFF.

On this clonotype: Its ends do not fully match the called genes, so a read error is possible. The chain is built from TRBV5-6 and TRBJ2-7; TRBD2 is a possible D gene (6 bases). The CDR3 is made up of 13 amino acids. Germline CDR1 SGHDT, CDR2 YYEEEE. CDR3 in DNA: TGTGCCTGCAGCTTGACTAGTCTCCACGAGAGGTACTTC. Amino acid sequence: CACSLTSLHERYF.

V usage is TRBV4-1 and J usage is TRBJ2-3; TRBD1 matches at 7 bases. Germline V gene data show CDR1 as MGHRA and CDR2 as YSYEKL. This CDR3 spans 15 amino acids. V lost 4 bases, J lost 5 bases, and 9 bases stayed unmatched. CDR3: CASSRSGGLVDTQYF. DNA of the CDR3: TGCGCCAGCAGCCGTTCAGGGGGTCTCGTAGATACGCAGTATTTT.

The rearrangement links TRBV7-8 to TRBJ1-4; a possible D gene is TRBD1 (5 bases). CDR3 size: 15 residues. Per germline, CDR1 SGHVS and CDR2 FQNEAQ. CDR3 amino acids: CSNSPLLGGTEKLFF. The CDR3 nucleotides are TGTTCCAACAGCCCGCTCCTAGGAGGGACTGAAAAACTGTTTTTT.

This rearrangement joins TRBV11-1 to TRBJ2-7, with 7 bases identical to TRBD2. CDR1 is SGHAT and CDR2 is FQDESV in the germline V gene (reference sequence). This CDR3 has 16 amino acids. V was clipped by 2 bases and J by 3 bases; unmatched bases: 10. The CDR3 DNA sequence: TGTGCCAGCAGCTTACGAGCGGGAAGGCCGGACTACGAGCAGTACTTC. This codes for CASSLRAGRPDYEQYF.